These T cell receptor beta chains were read from a single sample in a study of shared clonotypes between healthy human individuals. The data were produced by immunoSEQ multiplex PCR, yet TCRdb's version contains in-frame clones alone and is incomplete. The sample shows millions of clones, approximately 94% of them seen only once. The specimen sequenced was naive CD4+ T cells sorted from blood. The receptors stem from a man aged 18 to 29 in good health. Both conserved end residues are part of each CDR3. The D gene is left open where the match is weak. A row's size may be missing; if present it is once, few, many or a size class.

V gene	J gene	clone size	D gene	CDR3 DNA	CDR3 protein
TRBV2	TRBJ2-3	NA	TRBD2	TGTGCCAGCAGAAGGACTAGCGGGGGGATGGGAGATACGCAGTATTTT	CASRRTSGGMGDTQYF
TRBV7-9	TRBJ2-7	NA	NA	TGTGCCAGCAGCTTAGGTCAGGACCCTTACGAGCAGTACTTC	CASSLGQDPYEQYF
TRBV20-1	TRBJ2-7	NA	NA	TGCAGTGCTAGAGGGTCGGGCGAGCAGTACTTC	CSARGSGEQYF
TRBV6-6	TRBJ2-7	NA	TRBD1	TGTGCCAGCAGTGCTCCGGGACAGGGGGTCTACGAGCAGTACTTC	CASSAPGQGVYEQYF
TRBV10-3	TRBJ2-7	NA	NA	TGTGCCACGGGGGTCCAGGTATACTACGAGCAGTACTTC	CATGVQVYYEQYF
TRBV15	TRBJ1-5	NA	TRBD1	TGTGCCACCAGCAGAGAGAAGTGGGCAGGGGGCTGGGTTAGCAATCAGCCCCAGCATTTT	CATSREKWAGGWVSNQPQHF
TRBV9	TRBJ2-2	NA	TRBD2	TGTGCCAGCAGCGTAGGGCTAGCGGTCACCGGGGAGCTGTTTTTT	CASSVGLAVTGELFF
TRBV5-1	TRBJ2-5	NA	TRBD2	TGCGCCAGCAGCTTGGGACTAGCGGGACAGAAACAAGAGACCCAGTACTTC	CASSLGLAGQKQETQYF
TRBV2	TRBJ2-5	NA	NA	TGTGCCAGCCAAGCCCCCGGTTGGCAAGAGACCCAGTACTTC	CASQAPGWQETQYF
TRBV9	TRBJ1-6	NA	TRBD1	TGTGCCAGCAGCAAGACTTGGACAGGGGGCGAATCACCCCTCCACTTT	CASSKTWTGGESPLHF
TRBV25-1	TRBJ2-7	NA	NA	TGTGCCAGCAGTGAATCCACTTCCTACGAGCAGTACTTC	CASSESTSYEQYF
TRBV30	TRBJ1-1	NA	NA	TGTGCCTGGAGTGTACGGGACGAAGCTTTCTTT	CAWSVRDEAFF
TRBV7-2	TRBJ2-1	NA	NA	TGTGCCAGCAGCTTAGCTACGGGAACAACCTCGAAGCAGTTCTTC	CASSLATGTTSKQFF
TRBV4-1	TRBJ2-5	NA	TRBD2	TGCGCCAGCGGACAGCTAGCGGGAGTGGGGGAGACCCAGTACTTC	CASGQLAGVGETQYF
TRBV29-1	TRBJ1-1	NA	NA	TGCAGCGGGGCCGGGGGGGTCACTGAAGCTTTCTTT	CSGAGGVTEAFF
TRBV18	TRBJ2-7	NA	TRBD2	TGTGCCAGCTCACCACCGGGACTAGCTTACGAGCAGTACTTC	CASSPPGLAYEQYF
TRBV20-1	TRBJ2-5	NA	NA	TGCAGTGCTAGGGGTTCGGAGACCCAGTACTTC	CSARGSETQYF
TRBV9	TRBJ2-2	NA	NA	TGTGCCAGCAGCGTGGACCGGGGCGGAAACACCGGGGAGCTGTTTTTT	CASSVDRGGNTGELFF
TRBV4-1	TRBJ2-7	NA	TRBD1	TGCGCCAGCAGCCGAGCCCAGAGGGGACAGGGGGCGGGCGAGCAGTACTTC	CASSRAQRGQGAGEQYF
TRBV18	TRBJ1-1	once	NA	TGTGCCAGCTCACGATCAGGGTCCACTGAAGCTTTCTTT	CASSRSGSTEAFF
TRBV10-2	TRBJ2-3	NA	NA	TGCGCCAGCAGTGATTTCAGAGTACAGGTCAATACGCAGTATTTT	CASSDFRVQVNTQYF
TRBV6-4	TRBJ2-2	once	NA	TGTGCCAGCAGTGCACAGGAGAACACCGGGGAGCTGTTTTTT	CASSAQENTGELFF
TRBV29-1	TRBJ1-5	NA	NA	TGCAGCGTTGAAGGACAGGGCAATCAGCCCCAGCATTTT	CSVEGQGNQPQHF
TRBV4-1	TRBJ2-3	NA	TRBD2	TGCGCCAGCAGCCCGGGGGGAGATACGCAGTATTTT	CASSPGGDTQYF
TRBV5-1	TRBJ2-3	NA	NA	TGCGCCAGCAGCGTACAGGGAACAGATACGCAGTATTTT	CASSVQGTDTQYF
TRBV7-8	TRBJ2-7	NA	TRBD2	TGTGCCAGCAGCTTAGATTCCGCGGGAGCGGGATACGAGCAGTACTTC	CASSLDSAGAGYEQYF
TRBV18	TRBJ2-7	NA	NA	TGTGCCAGCTCACCAAGACAGGATTCCTACGAGCAGTACTTC	CASSPRQDSYEQYF
TRBV5-1	TRBJ2-2	once	TRBD2	TGCGCCAGCGGTCTAGCGGGAGTTGGGACCGGGGAGCTGTTTTTT	CASGLAGVGTGELFF
TRBV2	TRBJ2-1	NA	TRBD1	TGTGCCAGCAGTGACGACGGACAGGGCGAGTTCTTC	CASSDDGQGEFF
TRBV5-6	TRBJ2-7	NA	TRBD2	TGTGCCAGCAGCCTCCCGGGAGCGGGAGGATACGAGCAGTACTTC	CASSLPGAGGYEQYF
TRBV25-1	TRBJ1-2	NA	NA	TGTGCCAGCAGTGAATCAATGGGGGGGGCTAACTATGGCTACACCTTC	CASSESMGGANYGYTF
TRBV7-8	TRBJ1-1	NA	TRBD1	TGTGCCAGCAGCTCGACAGGGTTGAACACTGAAGCTTTCTTT	CASSSTGLNTEAFF
TRBV5-1	TRBJ2-7	NA	NA	TGCGCCAGCAGCTTAACCGGAATGTACGAGCAGTACTTC	CASSLTGMYEQYF
TRBV13	TRBJ2-1	NA	TRBD2	TGTGCCAGCAGCTTAACCGGGACTAGCGGGGGGCCGGTCTACAATGAGCAGTTCTTC	CASSLTGTSGGPVYNEQFF
TRBV18	TRBJ2-2	NA	NA	TGTGCCAGCTCCCCTCTTGCCTTGTGGAACGGGGAGCTGTTTTTT	CASSPLALWNGELFF
TRBV5-4	TRBJ2-3	NA	NA	TGTGCCAGCAGCTTGGCCCGTTCACCAGGAGGTACGCAGTATTTT	CASSLARSPGGTQYF
TRBV7-9	TRBJ2-7	once	TRBD1	TGTGCCAGCAGCCGGGGACAGGGGGAATCCTACGAGCAGTACTTC	CASSRGQGESYEQYF
TRBV30	TRBJ1-6	NA	NA	TGTGCCTGGAGGGAGGAATGGAATTCACCCCTCCACTTT	CAWREEWNSPLHF
TRBV7-8	TRBJ2-7	NA	NA	TGTGCCAGCAGCTTAGGGACCGGCCCCTACGAGCAGTACTTC	CASSLGTGPYEQYF
TRBV7-2	TRBJ1-1	NA	NA	TGTGCCAGCAGCCCGGGACCGCTGAACACTGAAGCTTTCTTT	CASSPGPLNTEAFF
TRBV14	TRBJ1-5	NA	NA	TGTGCCAGCAGCCAAGATTTACGTCAGCCCCAGCATTTT	CASSQDLRQPQHF
TRBV6-5	TRBJ1-5	NA	NA	TGTGCCAGCAGTTACTCTTGGGCCGGAAGCAATCAACCCCAGCATTTT	CASSYSWAGSNQPQHF
TRBV2	TRBJ2-7	NA	TRBD1	TGTGCCAGCAGTGGGGACAGGGGGCGTTACGAGCAGTACTTC	CASSGDRGRYEQYF
TRBV9	TRBJ1-3	NA	NA	TGTGCCAGCAGCGTAGATTGGCTTAACACCATATATTTT	CASSVDWLNTIYF